This T cell receptor beta chain is drawn from a study of blood T cells in healthy people across ages. The authors ran a second PCR of about 6 to 12 cycles using a sample-barcoded 5' primer and a J-beta primer mix. TCRdb reprocessed the 5' RACE reads via MiXCR and lists one record per CDR3 protein. The sample includes some 760,000 distinct CDR3 sequences, more than 20% of them seen just once. V lost 0 bases, J lost 3 bases, and 10 bases lay in between. The CDR3 has 14 amino acids. Germline CDR1 and CDR2: SGDLS and YYNGEE. Only a few counts were recorded for this clonotype. These same data were also listed under a study on T cells of mothers and their children.

The sequence was obtained from a boy between 10 and 17 years old in good health. The chain links TRBV9 to TRBJ2-7; D call uncertain. Sequencing was done on a sample of blood. CDR3 residues: CASSVAASGYEQYF. The DNA for the CDR3 is TGTGCCAGCAGCGTAGCCGCTTCGGGCTACGAGCAGTACTTC.